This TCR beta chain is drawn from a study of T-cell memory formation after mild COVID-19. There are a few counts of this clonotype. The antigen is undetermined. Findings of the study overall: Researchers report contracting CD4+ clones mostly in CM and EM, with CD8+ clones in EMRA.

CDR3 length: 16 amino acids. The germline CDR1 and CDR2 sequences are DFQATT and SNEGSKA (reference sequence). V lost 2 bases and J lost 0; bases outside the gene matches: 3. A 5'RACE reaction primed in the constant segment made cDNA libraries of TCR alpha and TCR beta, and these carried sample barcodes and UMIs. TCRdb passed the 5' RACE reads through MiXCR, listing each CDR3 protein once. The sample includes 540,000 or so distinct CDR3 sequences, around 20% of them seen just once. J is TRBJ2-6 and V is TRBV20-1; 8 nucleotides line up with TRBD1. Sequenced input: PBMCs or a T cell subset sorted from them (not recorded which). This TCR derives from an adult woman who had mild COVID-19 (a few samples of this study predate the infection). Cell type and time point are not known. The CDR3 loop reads CSARRQGISGANVLTF. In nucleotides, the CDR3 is TGCAGTGCTAGAAGACAGGGGATCTCTGGGGCCAACGTCCTGACTTTC.